This T cell receptor (beta chain) was captured by sequencing in a study of breast tumors, draining lymph nodes, adjacent tissues. Findings of the study overall: Most tumor T cells seemingly derive from lymph node, then expand in tumor. Tumor TCR diversity was below lymph nodes but above nontumor tissue.

Using its own MiXCR run on the multiplex PCR reads, TCRdb lists one record per CDR3 protein. Among around 150,000 distinct CDR3 sequences listed, more than 20% were seen once. The J segment lost 3 bases and the V segment lost 3 bases, leaving 20 bases of the junction unmatched. This CDR3 spans 20 amino acids. Germline V gene lookup returns CDR1 SGHTA and CDR2 FQGNSA. This clonotype was seen repeatedly, ten times or more. The antigen is not known. Samples came from axillary lymph nodes draining the breast cancer. This clonotype was sampled from a female donor with breast cancer. Some clones in this sample may be carry-over from other donors' samples. The source material was axillary lymph node tissue. The rearrangement uses TRBV7-2 and TRBJ2-7; 10 positions agree with TRBD2. The chain's CDR3 is CASSFLPAASGRFSGYEQYF. In DNA form, the CDR3 reads TGTGCCAGCAGCTTCCTCCCCGCGGCTAGCGGGAGATTTTCGGGCTACGAGCAGTACTTC.